A selection of T cell receptor beta chains follows, all from one sample in a study of blood T cell repertoires in COVID-19. Libraries were prepared by immunoSEQ multiplex PCR; TCRdb keeps only in-frame clonotypes and omits some of them. The table includes about 220,000 clones, around 82% detected once. Sequencing was performed on peripheral blood. These receptor sequences come from a human donor in a cohort sampled during active COVID-19. The CDR3 runs from the conserved cysteine through the conserved F or W. Fields, in order: clone size, D gene, V gene, J gene, CDR3 protein, CDR3 DNA. A D gene is named only where the DNA matches it firmly. Clone size is stated in some rows and not others, as once, few, many or a class when expanded.

.	.	TRBV4-2	TRBJ1-2	CASSQDRQGSNYGYTF	TGTGCCAGCAGCCAAGATAGGCAGGGGTCCAACTATGGCTACACCTTC
once	TRBD1	TRBV19	TRBJ2-1	CATKGRDRGYNEQFF	TGTGCCACCAAGGGCCGGGACAGGGGCTACAATGAGCAGTTCTTC
.	TRBD1	TRBV24-1	TRBJ2-2	CATSASGGVGTGELFF	TGTGCCACCAGTGCCTCAGGGGGCGTTGGCACCGGGGAGCTGTTTTTT
once	TRBD1	TRBV6-2/TRBV6-3	TRBJ1-4	CASSYIIQGARDEKLFF	TGTGCCAGCAGTTACATTATACAGGGGGCGCGTGATGAAAAACTGTTTTTT
.	TRBD1	TRBV11-2	TRBJ1-4	CASSLLGTGGFEKLFF	TGTGCCAGCAGCTTATTAGGTACAGGGGGCTTTGAAAAACTGTTTTTT
.	.	TRBV3-1/TRBV3-2	TRBJ2-7	CASSRVPGLYEQYF	TGTGCCAGCAGCCGAGTCCCGGGTCTCTACGAGCAGTACTTC
.	TRBD1	TRBV29-1	TRBJ1-2	CSVAGQGYGYTF	TGCAGCGTTGCAGGACAGGGGTACGGCTACACCTTC
.	TRBD1	TRBV5-8	TRBJ2-3	CASSPRRRGRRDTQYF	TGTGCCAGCAGCCCCCGGCGCAGGGGGCGACGAGATACGCAGTATTTT
few	.	TRBV5-1	TRBJ1-1	CASSFLGPGMNTEAFF	TGCGCCAGCAGCTTCCTCGGACCAGGGATGAACACTGAAGCTTTCTTT
.	.	TRBV29-1	TRBJ1-2	CSVVGQFGYTF	TGCAGCGTTGTAGGACAGTTTGGCTACACCTTC
.	.	TRBV27	TRBJ1-3	CASSLSGSRNTIYF	TGTGCCAGCAGTTTATCGGGGAGTAGGAACACCATATATTTT
few	TRBD1	TRBV5-1	TRBJ2-7	CASSDAPGQTYEQYF	TGCGCCAGCAGCGATGCACCGGGACAGACATACGAGCAGTACTTC
.	.	TRBV5-1	TRBJ2-7	CASSNLVAGSYEQYF	TGCGCCAGCAGTAACCTAGTCGCCGGCTCCTACGAGCAGTACTTC
once	.	TRBV7-8	TRBJ2-1	CASSLDRRDEQFF	TGTGCCAGCAGCTTAGACAGGAGGGATGAGCAGTTCTTC
.	.	TRBV7-9	TRBJ2-3	CASSFQARGHTQYF	TGTGCCAGCAGCTTCCAAGCCAGGGGCCATACGCAGTATTTT
.	.	TRBV30	TRBJ1-5	CAWSGEGNQPQHF	TGTGCCTGGAGCGGGGAAGGCAATCAGCCCCAGCATTTT
.	TRBD1	TRBV10-3	TRBJ1-2	CAVGQGYGYTF	TGTGCCGTTGGACAGGGGTATGGCTACACCTTC
once	.	TRBV5-5	TRBJ2-1	CASSPWANEQFF	TGTGCCAGCAGCCCCTGGGCGAATGAGCAGTTCTTC
.	.	TRBV19	TRBJ2-1	CASSRAGSVRVIYNEQFF	TGTGCCAGTAGTCGAGCGGGCTCGGTTAGGGTGATCTACAATGAGCAGTTCTTC
once	.	TRBV28	TRBJ1-6	CASSFPGGDNSPLHF	TGTGCCAGCAGTTTTCCGGGGGGCGATAATTCACCCCTCCACTTT
.	.	TRBV7-2	TRBJ1-3	CASSSDRLVGNTIYF	TGTGCCAGCAGCTCCGATAGACTCGTTGGAAACACCATATATTTT
.	.	TRBV30	TRBJ1-1	CAWSVGLESTEAFF	TGTGCCTGGAGTGTGGGTCTGGAGAGCACTGAAGCTTTCTTT